The rows below give T cell receptor beta chains drawn from one sample of a study of human T cells and chemical hapten exposure. TCRdb called the RACE reads again in MiXCR, with one record for every CDR3 protein. The repertoire holds about 110,000 distinct CDR3 sequences, with 12% as singletons. This material consisted of whole blood, taken in connection with sensitization to the hapten diphenylcyclopropenone (DPC). These receptors came from a woman in her forties or fifties with alopecia areata. Some clones in this sample may be carry-over from other donors' samples. Each CDR3 is given with its conserved first and last residue. Each record gives: V gene, J gene, CDR3 length, D gene, clone size, CDR3 protein, CDR3 DNA. A D gene is named only where the DNA matches it firmly. Size values are once, few and many counts, or a class for expanded clones, and some rows have none.

V gene: TRBV4-1
J gene: TRBJ2-2
CDR3 length: 17
D gene: NA
clone size: many
CDR3 protein: CASSQEGVPANTGELFF
CDR3 DNA: TGCGCCAGCAGCCAAGAAGGGGTCCCAGCGAACACCGGGGAGCTGTTTTTT

V gene: TRBV20-1
J gene: TRBJ1-2
CDR3 length: 13
D gene: NA
clone size: many
CDR3 protein: CSARVALNYGYTF
CDR3 DNA: TGCAGTGCTAGAGTGGCCTTAAACTATGGCTACACCTTC

V gene: TRBV7-2
J gene: TRBJ2-7
CDR3 length: 15
D gene: TRBD2
clone size: few
CDR3 protein: CASSFTSGSSYEQYF
CDR3 DNA: TGTGCCAGCAGCTTCACTAGCGGTTCCTCCTACGAGCAGTACTTC

V gene: TRBV7-2
J gene: TRBJ2-2
CDR3 length: 16
D gene: TRBD2
clone size: NA
CDR3 protein: CASSLEGLAGPGELFF
CDR3 DNA: TGTGCCAGCAGCTTAGAGGGACTAGCGGGACCCGGGGAGCTGTTTTTT

V gene: TRBV5-1
J gene: TRBJ2-7
CDR3 length: 15
D gene: TRBD2
clone size: NA
CDR3 protein: CASSLELAGTYEQYF
CDR3 DNA: TGCGCCAGCAGCTTGGAACTAGCGGGGACCTACGAGCAGTACTTC

V gene: TRBV12-5
J gene: TRBJ2-1
CDR3 length: 10
D gene: NA
clone size: NA
CDR3 protein: CASGLNEQFF
CDR3 DNA: TGTGCTAGTGGTTTGAATGAGCAGTTCTTC

V gene: TRBV4-3
J gene: TRBJ1-2
CDR3 length: 16
D gene: NA
clone size: NA
CDR3 protein: CASSQDGSGLKRGYTF
CDR3 DNA: TGCGCCAGCAGCCAAGACGGCTCCGGACTTAAGAGGGGCTACACCTTC

V gene: TRBV18
J gene: TRBJ1-1
CDR3 length: 14
D gene: NA
clone size: NA
CDR3 protein: CASSIREMNTEAFF
CDR3 DNA: TGTGCCAGCTCAATTCGAGAAATGAACACTGAAGCTTTCTTT

V gene: TRBV5-1
J gene: TRBJ1-1
CDR3 length: 13
D gene: NA
clone size: many
CDR3 protein: CASSLPGDPEAFF
CDR3 DNA: TGCGCCAGCAGCTTACCGGGGGACCCTGAAGCTTTCTTT

V gene: TRBV4-3
J gene: TRBJ2-5
CDR3 length: 13
D gene: TRBD1
clone size: NA
CDR3 protein: CASSSDRAETQYF
CDR3 DNA: TGCGCCAGCAGCTCGGACAGGGCGGAGACCCAGTACTTC